Below, 8 T cell receptor beta chains from the same sample are listed, as sequenced in a study of T cell changes during pregnancy in multiple sclerosis. This table comes from immunoSEQ multiplex PCR, and its TCRdb copy is limited to in-frame clones, with some not included. The sample has around 50,000 clones, 80% to 95% seen once. Sequences were derived from CD4+ T cells from peripheral blood mononuclear cells, sampled after pregnancy. These receptors were collected from a female donor in good health, enrolled as a control in a pregnancy study.

The V gene is TRBV4-1, the J gene TRBJ2-1; TRBD2 matches at 13 bases. This CDR3 is 15 amino acids long. Germline V gives CDR1 MGHRA, CDR2 YSYEKL. The V segment lost 1 base and the J segment 8 bases; nucleotides outside the gene matches: 2. The CDR3 here is CASSQVGLAGDEQFF. CDR3 in DNA: TGCGCCAGCAGCCAAGTTGGACTAGCGGGAGATGAGCAGTTCTTC.

The genes are TRBV29-1 and TRBJ1-2; D is possibly TRBD1 (6 bases). This CDR3 has 16 amino acids. V was pared by 2 bases and J by 4 bases, with 20 bases between. The germline CDR1 and CDR2 sequences are SQVTM and ANQGSEA. This CDR3 is CSVERDKIPGSYGYTF. CDR3 nucleotides: TGCAGCGTTGAACGGGACAAGATCCCGGGCTCCTATGGCTACACCTTC.

As regards this clone: One end of the junction varies from germline; a read error may be responsible. The chain couples TRBV5-4 to TRBJ2-2, with 10 bases that match TRBD1. The CDR3 runs 15 residues. From germline, CDR1 is SGHNT and CDR2 YYREEE (reference sequence). For the CDR3, the DNA is TGTGCCAGCGGCTTAAGGACAGGGGGCACCGGGGAGCTGTTTTTT. This translates into CASGLRTGGTGELFF.

The gene calls are TRBV7-3 and TRBJ2-2; D perhaps matches TRBD2 (5 bases). V was shortened by 5 bases and J by 4 bases, with 8 bases between the two germline ends. This CDR3 spans 13 amino acids. The germline V gene has CDR1 SGHTA and CDR2 FQGTGA. Written as DNA, the CDR3 is TGTGCCAGCAGCCCAGGACTCACCGGGGAGCTGTTTTTT. It encodes CASSPGLTGELFF.

The chain uses TRBV6-5 and TRBJ1-1; 8 bases map to TRBD1. This CDR3 has 16 amino acids. The germline gives CDR1 MNHEY, CDR2 SVGAGI. Trimming removed 4 bases from V and 1 base from J; junction bases left unmatched: 8. CDR3 loop: CASSSHRDRRNTEAFF. The CDR3 coding sequence is TGTGCCAGCAGTTCTCACCGGGACAGGAGGAACACTGAAGCTTTCTTT.

This chain links TRBV6-6 with TRBJ1-5; TRBD1 matches at 11 bases. With 3 bases clipped from V and 5 bases from J, the junction kept 6 bases outside the gene matches. The CDR3 length is 16 residues. Germline V gene lookup returns CDR1 MNHNY and CDR2 SVGAGI (reference sequence). CDR3 in amino acids: CASSYLGTGGHQPQHF. CDR3 bases: TGTGCCAGCAGTTATCTGGGGACAGGGGGGCATCAGCCCCAGCATTTT.

The chain employs TRBV19 and TRBJ1-5; the D is unclear. The CDR3 is made up of 17 amino acids. Trimming shortened V by 0 bases and J by 0 bases, and 12 bases separated the two germline ends. Per germline, CDR1 LNHDA and CDR2 SQIVND (reference sequence). CDR3 DNA sequence: TGTGCCAGTAGTATAGATGGGCACTCAGATAGCAATCAGCCCCAGCATTTT. Protein sequence: CASSIDGHSDSNQPQHF.

The chain uses TRBV5-4 and TRBJ1-4; 10 bases are shared with TRBD1. This CDR3 region has 13 residues. Unmatched junction bases numbered 1, after V lost 3 bases and J lost 8 bases. Germline V gives CDR1 SGHNT, CDR2 YYREEE (reference sequence). The CDR3 coding sequence is TGTGCCAGCAGCTCGGGACAGGGGGAAAAACTGTTTTTT. It is translated as CASSSGQGEKLFF. Supplemented by reference TRBV5-4 and TRBJ1-4, the full variable domain reads ETGVTQSPTHLIKTRGQQVTLRCSSQSGHNTVSWYQQALGQGPQFIFQYYREEENGRGNFPPRFSGLQFPNYSSELNVNALELDDSALYLCASSSGQGEKLFFGSGTQLSVL.